This TCR beta chain is drawn from a study of siplizumab effects on memory and regulatory T cells. As for the study in general: With siplizumab at about 1.1 ug/mL or without drug, mixed lymphocyte reactions were set up in pairs. Study-wide points: Sequences that were alloreactive and traceable to unstimulated CD4+ memory cells were significantly reduced by siplizumab.

The mixed lymphocyte reaction cells underwent coculture at 37°C for less than 7 days. The authors labelled responder PBMCs with CFSE and stimulator PBMCs with Violet Dye, and mixed them 1:1. From germline, CDR1 is GTSNPN and CDR2 SVGIG (reference sequence). CDR3 length equals 17 residues. V was pared by 2 bases and J by 6 bases, with 13 bases of the junction left unmatched. Per-sample assaying covered 85,000 to 100,000 TCR templates. Libraries were prepared by immunoSEQ multiplex PCR; TCRdb keeps only in-frame clonotypes and omits some of them. The table shows 11,000 to 15,000 clones, with approximately 49% occurring only once. About this clone: The antigen is not known.

This sequence joins TRBV30 and TRBJ1-2; 12 nucleotides align to TRBD1. Specimen: CFSE-low (dividing) CD4+ T cells sorted from an allogeneic mixed lymphocyte reaction. The source of this sequence is a human donor in good health; the cells came from an allogeneic mixed lymphocyte reaction. For the CDR3, the DNA is TGTGCCTGGAGTATAAGCCCCGGGACAGGGGGCTCAGATGGCTACACCTTC. Translated: CAWSISPGTGGSDGYTF.